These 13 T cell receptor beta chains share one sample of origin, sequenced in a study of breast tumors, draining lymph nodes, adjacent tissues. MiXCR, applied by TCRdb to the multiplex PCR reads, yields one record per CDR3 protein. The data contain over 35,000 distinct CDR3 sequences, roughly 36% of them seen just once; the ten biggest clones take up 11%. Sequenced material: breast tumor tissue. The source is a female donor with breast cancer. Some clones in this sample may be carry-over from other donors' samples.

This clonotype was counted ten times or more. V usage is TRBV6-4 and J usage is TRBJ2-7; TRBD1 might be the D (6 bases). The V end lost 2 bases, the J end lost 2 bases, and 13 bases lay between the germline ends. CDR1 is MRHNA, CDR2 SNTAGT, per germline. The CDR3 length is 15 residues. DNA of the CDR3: TGTGCCAGCAGTGACAGGGGGATGAACACCTACGAGCAGTACTTC. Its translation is CASSDRGMNTYEQYF.

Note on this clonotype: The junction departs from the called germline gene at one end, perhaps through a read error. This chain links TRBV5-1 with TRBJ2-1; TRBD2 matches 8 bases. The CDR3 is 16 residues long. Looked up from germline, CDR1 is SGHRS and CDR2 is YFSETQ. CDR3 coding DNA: TGTGCCAGCAGCGTAGATCCCAGCGGGAGCCTGAATTCTAAGTTCTTC. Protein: CASSVDPSGSLNSKFF.

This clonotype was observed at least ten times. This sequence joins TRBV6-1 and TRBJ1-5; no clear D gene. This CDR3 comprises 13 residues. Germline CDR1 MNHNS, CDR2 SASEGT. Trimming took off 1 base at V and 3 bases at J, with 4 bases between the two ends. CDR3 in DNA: TGTGCCAGCAGTGAAGTGTCCAATCAGCCCCAGCATTTT. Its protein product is CASSEVSNQPQHF.

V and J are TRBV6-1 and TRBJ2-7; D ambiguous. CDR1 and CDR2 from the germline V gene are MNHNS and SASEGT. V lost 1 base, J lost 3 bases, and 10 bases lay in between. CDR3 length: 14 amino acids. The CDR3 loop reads CASSEGPTNYEQYF. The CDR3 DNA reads TGTGCCAGCAGTGAAGGACCTACTAACTACGAGCAGTACTTC.

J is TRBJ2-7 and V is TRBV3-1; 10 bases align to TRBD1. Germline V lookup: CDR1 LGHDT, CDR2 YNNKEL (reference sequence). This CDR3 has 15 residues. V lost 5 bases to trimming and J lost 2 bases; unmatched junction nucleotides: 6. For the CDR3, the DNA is TGTGCCAGCAGCAGACAGGGGGCGCTGACCTACGAGCAGTACTTC. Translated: CASSRQGALTYEQYF.

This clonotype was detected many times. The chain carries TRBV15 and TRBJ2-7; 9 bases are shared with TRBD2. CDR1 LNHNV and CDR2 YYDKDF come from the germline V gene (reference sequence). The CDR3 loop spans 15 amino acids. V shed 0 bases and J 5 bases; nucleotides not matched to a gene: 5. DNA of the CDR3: TGTGCCACCAGCAGAGATGGAGCGGGAGGCCACGAGCAGTACTTC. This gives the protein CATSRDGAGGHEQYF.

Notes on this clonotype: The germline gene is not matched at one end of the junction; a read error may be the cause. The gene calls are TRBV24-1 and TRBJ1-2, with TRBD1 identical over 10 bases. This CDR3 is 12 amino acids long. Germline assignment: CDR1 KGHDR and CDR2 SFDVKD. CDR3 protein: CATSGTGDGYPF. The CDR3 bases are TGTGCCACCAGCGGGACAGGGGATGGCTACCCCTTC.

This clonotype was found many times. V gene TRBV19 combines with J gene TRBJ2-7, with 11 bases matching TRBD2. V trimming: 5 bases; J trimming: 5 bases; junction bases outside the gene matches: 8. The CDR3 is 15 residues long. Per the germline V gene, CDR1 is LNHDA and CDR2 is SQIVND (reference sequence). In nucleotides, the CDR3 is TGTGCCAGTAGTGCTAGCGGGAGGCACAACCACGAGCAGTACTTC. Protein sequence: CASSASGRHNHEQYF. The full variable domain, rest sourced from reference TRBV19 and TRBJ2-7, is DGGITQSPKYLFRKEGQNVTLSCEQNLNHDAMYWYRQDPGQGLRLIYYSQIVNDFQKGDIAEGYSVSREKKESFPLTVTSAQKNPTAFYLCASSASGRHNHEQYFGPGTRLTVT.

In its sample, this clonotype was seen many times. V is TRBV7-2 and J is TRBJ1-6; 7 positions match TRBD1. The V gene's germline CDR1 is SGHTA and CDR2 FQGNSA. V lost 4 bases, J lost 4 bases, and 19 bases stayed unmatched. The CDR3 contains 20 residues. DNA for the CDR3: TGTGCCAGCAGCTCTTTGTTACTCGGGCAGGGGGACCATTATAATTCACCCCTCCACTTT. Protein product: CASSSLLLGQGDHYNSPLHF.

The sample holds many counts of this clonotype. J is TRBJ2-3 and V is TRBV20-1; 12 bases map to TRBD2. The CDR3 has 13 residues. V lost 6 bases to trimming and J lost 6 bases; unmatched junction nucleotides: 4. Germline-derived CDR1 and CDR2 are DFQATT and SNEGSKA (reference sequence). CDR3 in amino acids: CSARTSGKDTQYF. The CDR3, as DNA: TGCAGTGCCAGGACTAGCGGGAAGGATACGCAGTATTTT.

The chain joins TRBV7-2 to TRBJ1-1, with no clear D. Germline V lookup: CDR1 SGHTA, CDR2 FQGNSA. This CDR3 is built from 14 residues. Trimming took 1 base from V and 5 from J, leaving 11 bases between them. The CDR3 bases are TGTGCCAGCAGCTTAGACAGTGGTGGGACTGAAGCTTTCTTT. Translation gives CASSLDSGGTEAFF.

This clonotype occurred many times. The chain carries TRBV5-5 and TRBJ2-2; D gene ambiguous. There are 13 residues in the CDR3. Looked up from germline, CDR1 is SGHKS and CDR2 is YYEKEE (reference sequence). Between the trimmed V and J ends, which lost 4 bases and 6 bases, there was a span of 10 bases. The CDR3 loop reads CASSLHGSGELFF. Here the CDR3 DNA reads TGTGCCAGCAGCCTACACGGCTCCGGGGAGCTGTTTTTT.

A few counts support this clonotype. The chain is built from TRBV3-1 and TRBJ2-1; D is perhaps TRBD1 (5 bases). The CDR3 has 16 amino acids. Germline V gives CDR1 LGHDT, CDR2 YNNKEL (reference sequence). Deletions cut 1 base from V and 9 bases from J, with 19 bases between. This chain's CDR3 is CASSQASGNLQIEQFF. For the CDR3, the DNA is TGTGCCAGCAGCCAAGCATCAGGGAACCTGCAAATTGAGCAGTTCTTC.